These T cell receptor beta chains were read from a single sample in a study of shared clonotypes between healthy human individuals. Assay used: immunoSEQ multiplex PCR; TCRdb lists only in-frame clones, some missing. The repertoire holds about 680,000 clones, with around 78% as singletons. The material sequenced was memory CD4+ T cells sorted from blood. These receptors all come from a woman aged 30 to 39 in good health. CDR3s include the opening cysteine and the closing phenylalanine or tryptophan. A D gene is named only where the DNA matches it firmly. Not all rows give a size; the values are once, few, many and, for expanded clones, a class.

d_gene	v_gene	abundance	len	j_gene	CDR3nt	CDR3aa
TRBD1	TRBV29-1	NA	15	TRBJ1-4	TGCAGCGTTGCTGGACAGGGAGCAACTAATGAAAAACTGTTTTTT	CSVAGQGATNEKLFF
NA	TRBV15	NA	16	TRBJ2-1	TGTGCCACCAGCGGAGGGCGCAGTGCTTCCTACAATGAGCAGTTCTTC	CATSGGRSASYNEQFF
NA	TRBV6-5	few	13	TRBJ1-1	TGTGCCAGCAGGAGGACATTGAACACTGAAGCTTTCTTT	CASRRTLNTEAFF
NA	TRBV5-4	NA	14	TRBJ2-1	TGTGCCAGCAGCCGACCGGACACCTACAATGAGCAGTTCTTC	CASSRPDTYNEQFF
TRBD1	TRBV19	NA	14	TRBJ2-7	TGTGCCAGTAGCCTTCGACAGGGGTATTACGAGCAGTACTTC	CASSLRQGYYEQYF
NA	TRBV19	NA	14	TRBJ2-7	TGTGCCAGTAGTACTAACGGGGCCTCCTACGAGCAGTACTTC	CASSTNGASYEQYF
NA	TRBV18	once	15	TRBJ1-5	TGTGCCAGCTCTCCGGGGCGGGAAGCGACTCAGCCCCAGCATTTT	CASSPGREATQPQHF
NA	TRBV7-9	few	14	TRBJ1-3	TGTGCCAGCAGCCCGAAGGTAGATGGAAACACCATATATTTT	CASSPKVDGNTIYF
NA	TRBV28	NA	16	TRBJ1-5	TGTGCCAGCAGTCGGGACGGTCGCTTTGGCCGTCAGCCCCAGCATTTT	CASSRDGRFGRQPQHF
TRBD1	TRBV30	once	13	TRBJ2-7	TGTGCCAGCGGGCAGGACAGGGGCTTCGAGCAGTACTTC	CASGQDRGFEQYF
NA	TRBV28	NA	16	TRBJ1-5	TGTGCCAGCAGTCCAACTCCCGGGGGCAGCAATCAGCCCCAGCATTTT	CASSPTPGGSNQPQHF
TRBD1	TRBV27	NA	16	TRBJ2-2	TGTGCCAGCAGTTCCCCGATACAGGGGAAAACCGGGGAGCTGTTTTTT	CASSSPIQGKTGELFF
NA	TRBV5-1	NA	16	TRBJ2-5	TGCGCCAGCAAAAGTCCGAATTCGGGACTGGGAGAGACCCAGTACTTC	CASKSPNSGLGETQYF
NA	TRBV5-1	once	16	TRBJ1-1	TGCGCCAGCAGCCGTAAATCAGGGACGATGGGGACTGAAGCTTTCTTT	CASSRKSGTMGTEAFF
NA	TRBV27	NA	14	TRBJ2-5	TGTGCCAGCAGCCCCCAGGGGAGAAGAGAGACCCAGTACTTC	CASSPQGRRETQYF
NA	TRBV5-1	few	15	TRBJ1-1	TGCGCCAGCAGCTTGGGGGCATCACTGAACACTGAAGCTTTCTTT	CASSLGASLNTEAFF
TRBD1	TRBV28	NA	17	TRBJ1-3	TGTGCCAGCAGTTTGCGAGGTCGGGACAGGGCTGGAAACACCATATATTTT	CASSLRGRDRAGNTIYF
NA	TRBV7-2	NA	15	TRBJ1-5	TGTGCCAGCAGCTTAGCTCAGGGGAGGGGTCAGCCCCAGCATTTT	CASSLAQGRGQPQHF
NA	TRBV19	few	14	TRBJ1-2	TGTGCCAGTAGTACGCTGACAGTTAACTATGGCTACACCTTC	CASSTLTVNYGYTF
NA	TRBV25-1	NA	15	TRBJ2-5	TGTGCCAGCAGTGAATATGACGGTCGAGAAGAGACCCAGTACTTC	CASSEYDGREETQYF
NA	TRBV5-4	once	14	TRBJ1-2	TGTGCCAGCACAGAGGGGGGGGCTAACTATGGCTACACCTTC	CASTEGGANYGYTF
TRBD1	TRBV4-2	NA	16	TRBJ2-3	TGTGCCAGCAGCCAAGATGAAGGACAGGGTTCAGATACGCAGTATTTT	CASSQDEGQGSDTQYF
TRBD1	TRBV27	NA	15	TRBJ1-2	TGTGCCAGCAGTAAAGAGAACAGGGGAGGCTATGGCTACACCTTC	CASSKENRGGYGYTF